These T cell receptor beta chains were read from a single sample in a study of blood T cell repertoires in COVID-19. Sequencing used immunoSEQ multiplex PCR; TCRdb keeps in-frame clones, though not all of them. The sample lists 40,000 to 55,000 clones; 70% to 85% were seen once. The sample was peripheral blood. These receptors were obtained from a man aged 45-65 years with active COVID-19. Each CDR3 is given with its conserved first and last residue. D genes are given only for firm matches. Size is omitted from some rows. Given values are once, few, many or a class for expanded clones.

V gene	clone size	J gene	D gene	CDR3 length	CDR3 protein	CDR3 DNA
TRBV7-9	NA	TRBJ2-3	NA	14	CASSLMQSTDTQYF	TGTGCCAGCAGCTTAATGCAGAGCACAGATACGCAGTATTTT
TRBV11-2	NA	TRBJ2-7	NA	13	CASSLGRGYEQYF	TGTGCCAGCAGCTTAGGCAGGGGATACGAGCAGTACTTC
TRBV12-3/TRBV12-4	once	TRBJ1-3	NA	13	CASRRGAGNTIYF	TGTGCCAGCAGAAGGGGCGCGGGAAACACCATATATTTT
TRBV7-8	NA	TRBJ1-4	NA	16	CASSLGVRGDVEKLFF	TGTGCCAGCAGCTTAGGGGTCAGGGGTGATGTTGAAAAACTGTTTTTT
TRBV7-6	once	TRBJ2-5	NA	16	CASSLGARQGQETQYF	TGTGCCAGCAGCTTAGGGGCTCGGCAGGGCCAAGAGACCCAGTACTTC
TRBV6-5	NA	TRBJ1-2	TRBD1	11	CASRAGGGYTF	TGTGCCAGCAGGGCAGGGGGAGGCTACACCTTC
TRBV19	NA	TRBJ2-1	NA	12	CATTGSWDAQFF	TGTGCCACCACAGGGTCCTGGGATGCGCAGTTCTTC
TRBV5-1	NA	TRBJ2-2	NA	15	CASSPQGMNTGELFF	TGCGCCAGCAGTCCCCAGGGGATGAACACCGGGGAGCTGTTTTTT
TRBV9	once	TRBJ2-3	NA	19	CASSVSGGSGGAITDTQYF	TGTGCCAGCAGCGTAAGTGGTGGAAGCGGAGGGGCAATCACAGATACGCAGTATTTT
TRBV24-1	NA	TRBJ2-5	NA	14	CATSDNTGQETQYF	TGTGCCACCAGTGACAATACAGGACAAGAGACCCAGTACTTC
TRBV6-4	NA	TRBJ2-3	TRBD2	16	CASSDSSSGQRDTQYF	TGTGCCAGCAGTGACTCTTCTAGCGGCCAAAGGGATACGCAGTATTTT
TRBV11-2	NA	TRBJ2-7	TRBD1	19	CASSLGPSAAGTAAYEQYF	TGTGCCAGCAGCTTAGGCCCGTCGGCCGCCGGGACAGCTGCCTACGAGCAGTACTTC
TRBV4-3	NA	TRBJ2-1	NA	17	CASSQLPTGLSLNEQFF	TGCGCCAGCAGCCAACTACCTACAGGGTTATCTCTAAATGAGCAGTTCTTC
TRBV19	NA	TRBJ1-6	NA	15	CASSARPSGGSPLHF	TGTGCCAGTAGTGCCCGGCCTTCGGGTGGATCACCCCTCCACTTT
TRBV5-4	NA	TRBJ1-2	TRBD1	13	CASSRTGNYGYTF	TGTGCCAGCAGCCGGACAGGAAACTATGGCTACACCTTC
TRBV29-1	few	TRBJ1-4	TRBD1	12	CSVGQGNEKLFF	TGCAGCGTGGGACAGGGTAATGAAAAACTGTTTTTT
TRBV5-4	once	TRBJ2-5	TRBD1	13	CASSLFGQGVEYF	TGTGCCAGCAGCTTGTTCGGGCAGGGGGTCGAGTACTTC
TRBV29-1	NA	TRBJ1-2	NA	12	CSATQANYGYTF	TGCAGCGCCACACAAGCTAACTATGGCTACACCTTC
TRBV10-1	NA	TRBJ2-5	TRBD1	15	CASSAGTGAPGTQYF	TGCGCCAGCAGTGCCGGGACAGGGGCCCCCGGGACCCAGTACTTC
TRBV6-5	few	TRBJ1-6	NA	14	CASSYGGGDSPLHF	TGTGCCAGCAGTTACGGCGGGGGAGATTCACCCCTCCACTTT
TRBV10-3	NA	TRBJ2-5	TRBD2	15	CAISRTSGGRETQYF	TGTGCCATCAGTAGGACTAGCGGGGGTAGAGAGACCCAGTACTTC
TRBV4-1	medium-sized	TRBJ2-7	NA	15	CASSYRPNARYEQYF	TGCGCCAGCTCCTACCGTCCAAACGCGCGCTACGAGCAGTACTTC
TRBV9	NA	TRBJ2-2	TRBD2	16	CASSVVSGGAHGELFF	TGTGCCAGCAGCGTAGTTAGCGGGGGGGCCCACGGGGAGCTGTTTTTT
TRBV27	NA	TRBJ1-3	NA	15	CASSLYRGEVGTIYF	TGTGCCAGCAGTTTATATCGGGGAGAGGTGGGCACCATATATTTT
TRBV3-1/TRBV3-2	once	TRBJ2-1	TRBD2	18	CASIGGLGIVGAYNEQFF	TGTGCCAGCATCGGGGGACTAGGGATAGTCGGGGCCTACAATGAGCAGTTCTTC
TRBV6-5	NA	TRBJ1-2	TRBD1	12	CASNRGYYGYTF	TGTGCCAGCAACAGGGGTTACTATGGCTACACCTTC
TRBV19	NA	TRBJ2-5	TRBD1	16	CASRLGAGGIGETQYF	TGTGCCAGTAGGCTCGGGGCAGGGGGCATCGGGGAGACCCAGTACTTC
TRBV6-2/TRBV6-3	few	TRBJ1-2	TRBD1	15	CASSYSTGSVNGYTF	TGTGCCAGCAGTTACTCGACAGGGAGCGTTAATGGCTACACCTTC
TRBV27	NA	TRBJ2-7	TRBD1	13	CASRQGVGYEQYF	TGTGCCAGCCGACAGGGGGTTGGCTACGAGCAGTACTTC
TRBV4-2	few	TRBJ1-2	NA	14	CASSQPDAGGGYTF	TGTGCCAGCAGCCAACCGGACGCGGGCGGTGGCTACACCTTC
TRBV27	NA	TRBJ1-2	TRBD1	14	CASSLAGGNYGYTF	TGTGCCAGCAGTTTGGCAGGGGGGAACTATGGCTACACCTTC
TRBV6-1	NA	TRBJ1-5	NA	15	CASSDLQGTSQPQHF	TGTGCCAGCAGTGACCTCCAGGGGACGTCTCAGCCCCAGCATTTT
TRBV7-2	NA	TRBJ2-2	NA	14	CASSLKQGAGELFF	TGTGCCAGCAGCCTAAAACAGGGAGCCGGGGAGCTGTTTTTT
TRBV5-1	NA	TRBJ1-6	NA	14	CASRPQGENSPLHF	TGCGCCAGCAGGCCCCAGGGTGAAAATTCACCCCTCCACTTT
TRBV28	NA	TRBJ2-7	TRBD1	13	CASSTGTGYEQYF	TGTGCCAGCAGTACCGGGACAGGATACGAGCAGTACTTC
TRBV27	NA	TRBJ2-1	TRBD2	14	CASSKGTTYNEQFF	TGTGCCAGCAGTAAAGGGACTACTTACAATGAGCAGTTCTTC
TRBV6-2/TRBV6-3	NA	TRBJ2-5	TRBD1	15	CASSEGTGGVETQYF	TGTGCCAGCAGCGAGGGGACAGGGGGCGTAGAGACCCAGTACTTC
TRBV2	NA	TRBJ2-7	NA	12	CASTRTGYEQYF	TGTGCCAGCACTAGGACTGGTTACGAGCAGTACTTC
TRBV6-6	NA	TRBJ1-1	NA	13	CASSIVRTASTFF	TGTGCCAGCAGTATCGTGCGGACAGCCTCGACTTTCTTT
TRBV19	NA	TRBJ1-5	TRBD1	14	CASSIGQGNQPQHF	TGTGCCAGTAGTATCGGACAGGGGAATCAGCCCCAGCATTTT
TRBV6-2/TRBV6-3	once	TRBJ1-2	NA	15	CASSPDRPTGYGYTF	TGTGCCAGCAGTCCCGACAGGCCGACTGGCTATGGCTACACCTTC
TRBV28	NA	TRBJ2-7	NA	15	CASTPRATGSYEQYF	TGTGCCAGCACCCCCAGGGCGACAGGCTCCTACGAGCAGTACTTC
TRBV2	NA	TRBJ2-3	TRBD2	19	CASSEGGLAGGSSTDTQYF	TGTGCCAGCAGTGAAGGAGGACTAGCGGGGGGGTCTAGCACAGATACGCAGTATTTT
TRBV7-9	NA	TRBJ1-6	NA	14	CASSTSSYNSPLHF	TGTGCCAGCAGCACTAGCTCCTATAATTCACCCCTCCACTTT
TRBV5-6	NA	TRBJ2-7	NA	13	CASSLGGGYEQYF	TGTGCCAGCAGCTTGGGAGGAGGCTACGAGCAGTACTTC
TRBV19	NA	TRBJ1-2	TRBD1	16	CASTSDRGVDSYGYTF	TGTGCCAGTACCTCGGACAGGGGCGTCGATTCCTATGGCTACACCTTC
TRBV9	medium-sized	TRBJ2-2	TRBD2	15	CASSDTGLATGELFF	TGTGCCAGCAGCGATACGGGACTAGCGACCGGGGAGCTGTTTTTT
TRBV20-1	NA	TRBJ1-5	NA	14	CSASPDGRNQPQHF	TGCAGTGCTAGTCCCGACGGGAGAAATCAGCCCCAGCATTTT
TRBV5-4	NA	TRBJ2-7	NA	15	CASSLEPRGAYEQYF	TGTGCCAGCAGCTTGGAGCCGCGGGGCGCCTACGAGCAGTACTTC
TRBV4-3	NA	TRBJ2-2	TRBD2	17	CASSQDRGGPRTGELFF	TGCGCCAGCAGCCAAGATCGGGGGGGCCCGAGGACCGGGGAGCTGTTTTTT
TRBV11-3	NA	TRBJ2-7	NA	16	CASSLNTLAGLPEQYF	TGTGCCAGCAGCTTAAACACGCTGGCCGGGTTGCCCGAGCAGTACTTC
TRBV9	NA	TRBJ1-2	NA	14	CASSVDSLPDGYTF	TGTGCCAGCAGCGTAGACTCTCTCCCCGATGGCTACACCTTC
TRBV25-1	NA	TRBJ2-2	TRBD2	15	CASSEWGGSAGELFF	TGTGCCAGCAGTGAATGGGGGGGTAGCGCCGGGGAGCTGTTTTTT
TRBV3-1/TRBV3-2	NA	TRBJ1-4	NA	14	CASRFTADNEKLFF	TGTGCCAGCAGATTCACAGCGGACAATGAAAAACTGTTTTTT